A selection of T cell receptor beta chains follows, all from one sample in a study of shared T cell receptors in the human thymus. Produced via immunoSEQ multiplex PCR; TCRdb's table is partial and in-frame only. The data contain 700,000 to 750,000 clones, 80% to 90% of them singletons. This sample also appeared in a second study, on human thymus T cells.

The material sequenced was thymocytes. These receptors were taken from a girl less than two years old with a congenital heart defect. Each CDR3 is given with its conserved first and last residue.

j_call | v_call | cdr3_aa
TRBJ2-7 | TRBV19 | CASSIAPDRGNEQYF
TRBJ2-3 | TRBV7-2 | CASSLVWGTSTDTQYF
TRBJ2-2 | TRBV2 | CASSPHPTSGGAGELFF
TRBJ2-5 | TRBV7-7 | CASSLRTSGGANETQYF
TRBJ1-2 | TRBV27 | CASQNHPPGPLTQGDGYTF
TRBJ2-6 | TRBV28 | CASSLLTWREARGANVLTF
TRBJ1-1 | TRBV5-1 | CASKSQNINTEAFF
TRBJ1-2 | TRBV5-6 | CASSGTGGIGYTF
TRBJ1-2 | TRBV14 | CASSQDFMTVPGSGYTF
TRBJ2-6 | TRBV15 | CATSRSPRETGGFIGANVLTF
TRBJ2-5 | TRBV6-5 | CATGGGDPYF
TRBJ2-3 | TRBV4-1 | CASNPGSYTDTQYF
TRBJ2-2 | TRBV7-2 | CASRRRQTGELFF
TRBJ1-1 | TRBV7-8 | CASSQDRGLTPTEAFF
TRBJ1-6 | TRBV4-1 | CASSRLEEYDSPLHF
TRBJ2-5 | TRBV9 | CASSVEGREETQYF